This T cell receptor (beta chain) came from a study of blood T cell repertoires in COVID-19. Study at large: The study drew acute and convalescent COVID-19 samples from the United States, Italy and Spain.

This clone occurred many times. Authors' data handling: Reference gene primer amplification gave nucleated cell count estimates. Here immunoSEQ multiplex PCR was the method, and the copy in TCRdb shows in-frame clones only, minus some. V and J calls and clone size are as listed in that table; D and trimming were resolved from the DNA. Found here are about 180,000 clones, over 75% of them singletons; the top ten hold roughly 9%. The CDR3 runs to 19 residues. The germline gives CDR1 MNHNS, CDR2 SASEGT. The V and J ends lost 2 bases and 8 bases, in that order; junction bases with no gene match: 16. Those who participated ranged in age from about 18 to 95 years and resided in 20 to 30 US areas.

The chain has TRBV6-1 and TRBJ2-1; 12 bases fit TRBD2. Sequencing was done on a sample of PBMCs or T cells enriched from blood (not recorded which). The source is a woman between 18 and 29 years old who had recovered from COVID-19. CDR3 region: CASSERGPRASGRADEQFF. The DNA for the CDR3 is TGTGCCAGCAGTGAAAGAGGGCCCCGGGCTAGCGGGAGGGCCGATGAGCAGTTCTTC.